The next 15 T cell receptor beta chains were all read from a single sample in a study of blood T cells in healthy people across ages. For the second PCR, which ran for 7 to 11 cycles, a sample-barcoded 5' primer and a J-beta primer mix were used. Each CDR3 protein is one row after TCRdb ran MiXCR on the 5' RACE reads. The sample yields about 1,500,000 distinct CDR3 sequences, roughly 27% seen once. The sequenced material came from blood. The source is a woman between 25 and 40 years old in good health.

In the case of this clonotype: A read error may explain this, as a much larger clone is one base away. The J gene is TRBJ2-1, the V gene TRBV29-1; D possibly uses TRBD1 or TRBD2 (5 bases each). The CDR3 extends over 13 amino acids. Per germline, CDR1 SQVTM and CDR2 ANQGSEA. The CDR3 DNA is TGCGGCGTTGACCCGGGGCGTCTCAATGAGCAGTTCTTC. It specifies CGVDPGRLNEQFF.

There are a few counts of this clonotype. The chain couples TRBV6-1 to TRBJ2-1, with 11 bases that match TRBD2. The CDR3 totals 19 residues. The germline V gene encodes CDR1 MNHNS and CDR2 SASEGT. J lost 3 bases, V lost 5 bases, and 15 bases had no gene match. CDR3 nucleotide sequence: TGTGCCAGCAGTACGAGAGGTAGCGGGAGGGCCGGAGGCTACAATGAGCAGTTCTTC. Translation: CASSTRGSGRAGGYNEQFF.

The CDR3 sequence is CASSQGSRGPHYF. The CDR3 bases are TGTGCCAGCAGCCAGGGATCAAGGGGACCGCACTACTTC. The chain joins TRBV3-1 to TRBJ2-4; D possibly uses TRBD1 or TRBD2 (5 bases each). V was shortened by 3 bases and J by 16 bases, with 19 bases between the two germline ends. CDR3 length: 13 residues. CDR1 and CDR2 from the germline V gene are LGHDT and YNNKEL (reference sequence). The whole variable domain, remainder taken from reference TRBV3-1 and TRBJ2-4, is DTAVSQTPKYLVTQMGNDKSIKCEQNLGHDTMYWYKQDSKKFLKIMFSYNNKELIINETVPNRFSPKSPDKAHLNLHINSLELGDSAVYFCASSQGSRGPHYFGAGTRLSVL.

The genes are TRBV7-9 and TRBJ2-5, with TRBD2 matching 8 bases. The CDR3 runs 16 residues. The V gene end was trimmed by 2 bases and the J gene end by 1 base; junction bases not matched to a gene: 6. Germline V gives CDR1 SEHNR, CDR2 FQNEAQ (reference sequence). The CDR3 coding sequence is TGTGCCAGCAGCTTAACCGAGCTAGCGGGCCAAGAGACCCAGTACTTC. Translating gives CASSLTELAGQETQYF.

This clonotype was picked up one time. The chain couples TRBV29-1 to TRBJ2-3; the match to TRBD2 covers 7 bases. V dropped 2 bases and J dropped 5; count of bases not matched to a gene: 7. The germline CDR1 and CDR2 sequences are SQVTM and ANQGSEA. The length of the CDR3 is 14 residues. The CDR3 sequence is CSVESAGRGDTQYF. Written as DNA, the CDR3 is TGCAGCGTTGAATCAGCAGGGAGGGGAGATACGCAGTATTTT.

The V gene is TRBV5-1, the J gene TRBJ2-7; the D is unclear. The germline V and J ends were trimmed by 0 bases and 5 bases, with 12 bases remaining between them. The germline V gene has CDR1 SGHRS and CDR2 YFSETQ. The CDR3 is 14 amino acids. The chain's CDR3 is CASSLEELVHEQYF. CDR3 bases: TGCGCCAGCAGCTTGGAAGAACTCGTCCACGAGCAGTACTTC.

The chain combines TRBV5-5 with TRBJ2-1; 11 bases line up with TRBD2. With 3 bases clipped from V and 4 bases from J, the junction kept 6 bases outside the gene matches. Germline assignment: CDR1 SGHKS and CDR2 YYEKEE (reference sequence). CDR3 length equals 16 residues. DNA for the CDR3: TGTGCCAGCAGCTCCACAGCTAGCGGGGGGTACAATGAGCAGTTCTTC. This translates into CASSSTASGGYNEQFF.

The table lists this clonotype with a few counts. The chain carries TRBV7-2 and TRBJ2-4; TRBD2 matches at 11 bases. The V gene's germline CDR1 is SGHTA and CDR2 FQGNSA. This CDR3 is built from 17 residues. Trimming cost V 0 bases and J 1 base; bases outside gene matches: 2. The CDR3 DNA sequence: TGTGCCAGCAGCTTAGCGCGACTAGCGGGGGCCAAAAACATTCAGTACTTC. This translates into CASSLARLAGAKNIQYF.

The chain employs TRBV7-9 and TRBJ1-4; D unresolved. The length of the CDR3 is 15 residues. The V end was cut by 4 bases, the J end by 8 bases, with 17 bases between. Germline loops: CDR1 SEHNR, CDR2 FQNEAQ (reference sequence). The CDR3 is CASSSYPTGGEKLFF. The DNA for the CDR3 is TGTGCCAGCAGCTCATACCCCACGGGAGGAGAAAAACTGTTTTTT.

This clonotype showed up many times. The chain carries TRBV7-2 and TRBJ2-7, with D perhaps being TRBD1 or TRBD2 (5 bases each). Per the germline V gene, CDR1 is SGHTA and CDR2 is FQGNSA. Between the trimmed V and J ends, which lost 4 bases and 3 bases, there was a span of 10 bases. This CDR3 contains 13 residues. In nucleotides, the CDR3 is TGTGCCAGCAGCTCATGGGGGAGCTACGAGCAGTACTTC. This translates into CASSSWGSYEQYF.

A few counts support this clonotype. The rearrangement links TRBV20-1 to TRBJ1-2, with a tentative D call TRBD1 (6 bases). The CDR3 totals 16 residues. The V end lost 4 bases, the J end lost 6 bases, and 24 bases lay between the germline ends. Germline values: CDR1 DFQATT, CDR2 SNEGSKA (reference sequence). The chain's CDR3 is CSATSMLGQGIHGYTF. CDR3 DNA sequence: TGCAGTGCTACTTCTATGTTAGGGCAGGGGATCCATGGCTACACCTTC.

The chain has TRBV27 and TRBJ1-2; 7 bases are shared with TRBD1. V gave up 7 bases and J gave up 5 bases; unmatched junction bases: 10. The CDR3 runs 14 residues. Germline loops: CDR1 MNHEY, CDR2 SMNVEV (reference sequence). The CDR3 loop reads CASIEQGLGYGYTF. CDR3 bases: TGTGCCAGCATTGAACAGGGGTTGGGGTATGGCTACACCTTC.

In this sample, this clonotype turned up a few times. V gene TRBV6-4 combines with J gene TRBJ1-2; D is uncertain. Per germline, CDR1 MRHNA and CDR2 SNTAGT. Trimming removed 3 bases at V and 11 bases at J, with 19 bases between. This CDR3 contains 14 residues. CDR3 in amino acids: CASSESQPALVYTF. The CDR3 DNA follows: TGTGCCAGCAGTGAATCCCAACCCGCGCTAGTTTACACCTTC.

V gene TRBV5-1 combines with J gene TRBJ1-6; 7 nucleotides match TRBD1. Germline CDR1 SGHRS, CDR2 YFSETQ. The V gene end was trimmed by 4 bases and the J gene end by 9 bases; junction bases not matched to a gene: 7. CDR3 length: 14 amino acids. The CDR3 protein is CASSEGQPPSPLHF. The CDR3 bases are TGCGCCAGCAGCGAGGGACAGCCTCCTTCACCCCTCCACTTT.

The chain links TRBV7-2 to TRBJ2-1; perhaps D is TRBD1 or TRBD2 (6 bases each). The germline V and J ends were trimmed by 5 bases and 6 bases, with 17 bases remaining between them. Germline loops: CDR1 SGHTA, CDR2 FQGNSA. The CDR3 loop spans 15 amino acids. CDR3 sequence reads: CTSSPRGRFGNEQFF. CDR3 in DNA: TGTACCAGCAGCCCGAGGGGGAGGTTTGGCAATGAGCAGTTCTTC.